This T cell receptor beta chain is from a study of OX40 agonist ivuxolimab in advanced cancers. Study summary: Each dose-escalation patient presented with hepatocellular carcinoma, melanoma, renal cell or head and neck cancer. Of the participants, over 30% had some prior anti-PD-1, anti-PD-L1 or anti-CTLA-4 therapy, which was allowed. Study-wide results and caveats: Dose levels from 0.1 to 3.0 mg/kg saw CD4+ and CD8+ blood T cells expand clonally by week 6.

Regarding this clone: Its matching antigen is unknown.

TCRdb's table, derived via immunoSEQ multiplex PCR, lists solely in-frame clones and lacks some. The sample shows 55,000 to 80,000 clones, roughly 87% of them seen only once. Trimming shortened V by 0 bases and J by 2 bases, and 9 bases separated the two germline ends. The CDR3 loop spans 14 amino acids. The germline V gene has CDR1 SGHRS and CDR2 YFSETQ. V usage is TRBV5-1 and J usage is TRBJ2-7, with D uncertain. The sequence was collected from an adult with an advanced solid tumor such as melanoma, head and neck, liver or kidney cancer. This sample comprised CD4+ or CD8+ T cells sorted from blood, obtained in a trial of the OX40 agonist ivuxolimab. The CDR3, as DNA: TGCGCCAGCAGCTTGGGGACCGTCACCTACGAGCAGTACTTC. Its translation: CASSLGTVTYEQYF.